The 12 T cell receptor beta chains reported below all come from one sample, sequenced in a study of CD8+ T cells in alopecia areata. Treatment of the sample: oral pan-JAK inhibitor, 5-10 mg twice daily. RNA was isolated and reverse transcribed to cDNA, the sequencing template. Method: immunoSEQ multiplex PCR; TCRdb's copy keeps in-frame clones and lacks some. The data show about 210,000 clones, with roughly two fifths seen just once and roughly 2.6% held by the top ten. The specimen was CD4+ T cells sorted from blood, collected around week 36, from a patient treated with tofacitinib. All receptors come from a human donor with alopecia areata.

The sample holds a few counts of this clone. The chain joins TRBV18 to TRBJ2-7, with 7 bases lining up with TRBD1. This CDR3 comprises 16 residues. Per germline, CDR1 KGHSH and CDR2 LQKENI. Trimming took 5 bases from V and 0 from J; bases not matched to a gene: 10. CDR3 DNA: TGTGCCAGCTCATCAACTTTGACAGGGTACTCCTACGAGCAGTACTTC. It is translated as CASSSTLTGYSYEQYF.

J is TRBJ2-7 and V is TRBV30; 8 bases map to TRBD1. The CDR3 runs 16 residues. Germline CDR1 reads GTSNPN; CDR2 reads SVGIG (reference sequence). After removal of 2 bases from V and 1 base from J, the junction contained 10 bases not matched to a gene. This CDR3 is CAWSHGRTGWSYEQYF. CDR3 coding DNA: TGTGCCTGGAGTCACGGGCGGACAGGGTGGTCCTACGAGCAGTACTTC.

The chain links TRBV5-1 to TRBJ2-7; no definite D call. This CDR3 spans 13 amino acids. Trimming removed 4 bases from V and 3 bases from J, with 11 bases in between. CDR1 and CDR2 from the germline V gene are SGHRS and YFSETQ. The CDR3 is CASSPDGVYEQYF. The CDR3 region has the DNA TGCGCCAGCAGCCCGGACGGCGTCTACGAGCAGTACTTC.

Note on this clone: Other nucleotide sequences from this sample produce the same CDR3. V usage is TRBV30 and J usage is TRBJ2-7, with unresolved D. The V and J ends lost 3 bases and 4 bases respectively, with 7 bases between them. This CDR3 region has 11 residues. Germline CDR1 and CDR2: GTSNPN and SVGIG (reference sequence). The chain's CDR3 is CAWSPSYEQYF. For the CDR3, the DNA is TGTGCCTGGAGCCCCAGTTACGAGCAGTACTTC.

This clone was recorded a few times. The gene calls are TRBV29-1 and TRBJ2-1, with D possibly TRBD2 on 6 matching bases. Trimming stripped 8 bases from V and 6 bases from J, with 20 bases between. CDR3 size: 14 residues. Germline-derived CDR1 and CDR2 are SQVTM and ANQGSEA. CDR3: CSLRSAGLGNEQFF. CDR3 sequence (DNA): TGCAGCTTGAGGTCAGCGGGCTTAGGCAATGAGCAGTTCTTC.

CDR3 protein: CASSLAGSGETQYF. In nucleotides, the CDR3 is TGCGCCAGCAGCTTGGCCGGGAGCGGAGAGACCCAGTACTTC. The chain carries TRBV5-1 and TRBJ2-5; the D gene is possibly TRBD2 (6 bases). With 0 bases removed from V and 4 bases from J, the gap between germline ends came to 10 bases. The CDR3 totals 14 residues. CDR1 SGHRS and CDR2 YFSETQ come from the germline V gene. The whole variable domain, filled in from reference TRBV5-1 and TRBJ2-5, reads KAGVTQTPRYLIKTRGQQVTLSCSPISGHRSVSWYQQTPGQGLQFLFEYFSETQRNKGNFPGRFSGRQFSNSRSEMNVSTLELGDSALYLCASSLAGSGETQYFGPGTRLLVL.

The table lists this clone with a few counts. The V and J genes are TRBV4-3 and TRBJ2-1, with 7 nucleotides matching TRBD1. The V gene end was trimmed by 5 bases and the J gene end by 7 bases; junction bases not matched to a gene: 8. Germline loops: CDR1 LGHNA, CDR2 YSLEER. This CDR3 comprises 14 residues. CDR3: CASSARQGSNEQFF. In DNA, the CDR3 is TGCGCCAGCAGCGCCCGACAGGGTTCTAATGAGCAGTTCTTC.

CDR3 sequence (DNA): TGTGCCAGCAGTACCGGGGTCGGGGTAGCTTTCTTT. This sequence encodes CASSTGVGVAFF. V gene TRBV6-6 combines with J gene TRBJ1-1; D is unclear. CDR1 and CDR2 (germline): MNHNY, SVGAGI (reference sequence). With 5 bases removed from V and 10 bases from J, the gap between germline ends came to 14 bases. The CDR3 totals 12 residues.

The V and J genes are TRBV29-1 and TRBJ1-2, with a weak D call TRBD1 (5 bases). CDR3 length: 11 amino acids. Germline V CDR1 and CDR2: SQVTM, ANQGSEA. V lost 4 bases and J 3 bases, leaving 6 bases between the germline ends. The CDR3 here is CSVGTYYGYTF. The CDR3 region has the DNA TGCAGCGTTGGGACATACTATGGCTACACCTTC.

Many counts were recorded for this clone. The chain couples TRBV9 to TRBJ2-3; tentatively, D is TRBD2 (7 bases). The CDR3 is 16 residues long. CDR1 is SGDLS, CDR2 YYNGEE, per germline. V was pared by 5 bases and J by 2 bases, with 18 bases between. The CDR3 protein is CASSAGASVITDTQYF. CDR3 nucleotides: TGTGCCAGCAGTGCGGGGGCTAGCGTAATCACAGATACGCAGTATTTT.

The V call is TRBV11-2, the J call TRBJ2-3, with D maybe TRBD1 (6 bases). This CDR3 has 14 residues. V lost 7 bases to trimming and J lost 2 bases, with 13 bases between them. Germline assignment: CDR1 SGHAT and CDR2 FQNNGV. The CDR3 region has the DNA TGTGCCAGCACCTTGACAGGACACACAGATACGCAGTATTTT. Its protein product is CASTLTGHTDTQYF.

This chain joins TRBV5-1 and TRBJ2-3; TRBD1 might be the D (5 bases). The V and J ends lost 4 bases and 5 bases respectively, with 17 bases between them. Germline CDR1 SGHRS, CDR2 YFSETQ. This CDR3 comprises 15 residues. The CDR3 sequence is CASSPVAGRGDTQYF. The CDR3, as DNA: TGCGCCAGCAGCCCGGTGGCAGGGCGTGGAGATACGCAGTATTTT.